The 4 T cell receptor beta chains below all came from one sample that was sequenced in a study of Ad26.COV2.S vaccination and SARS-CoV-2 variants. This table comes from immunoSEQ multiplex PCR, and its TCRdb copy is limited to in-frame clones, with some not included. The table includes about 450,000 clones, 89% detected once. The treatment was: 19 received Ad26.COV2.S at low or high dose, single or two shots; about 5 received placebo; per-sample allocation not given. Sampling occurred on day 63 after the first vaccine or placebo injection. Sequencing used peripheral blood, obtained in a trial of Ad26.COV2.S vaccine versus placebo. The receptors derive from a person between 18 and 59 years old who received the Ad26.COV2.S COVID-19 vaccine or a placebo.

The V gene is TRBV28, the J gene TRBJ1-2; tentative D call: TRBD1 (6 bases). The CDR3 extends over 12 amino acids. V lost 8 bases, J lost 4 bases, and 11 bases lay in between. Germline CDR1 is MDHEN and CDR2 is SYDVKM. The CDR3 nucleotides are TGTGCCAGCGGGGCAGGGGCCTATGGCTACACCTTC. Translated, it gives CASGAGAYGYTF.

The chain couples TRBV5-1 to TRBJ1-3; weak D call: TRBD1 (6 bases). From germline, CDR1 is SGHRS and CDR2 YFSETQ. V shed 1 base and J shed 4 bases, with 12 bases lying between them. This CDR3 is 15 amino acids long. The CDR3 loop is CASSLNGGRGNTIYF. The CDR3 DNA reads TGCGCCAGCAGCTTGAACGGGGGGCGCGGAAACACCATATATTTT.

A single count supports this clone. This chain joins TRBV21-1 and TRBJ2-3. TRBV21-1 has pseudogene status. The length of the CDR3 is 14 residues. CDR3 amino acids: CASSNGWGTDTQYF. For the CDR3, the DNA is TGTGCCAGCAGCAACGGGTGGGGGACAGATACGCAGTATTTT.

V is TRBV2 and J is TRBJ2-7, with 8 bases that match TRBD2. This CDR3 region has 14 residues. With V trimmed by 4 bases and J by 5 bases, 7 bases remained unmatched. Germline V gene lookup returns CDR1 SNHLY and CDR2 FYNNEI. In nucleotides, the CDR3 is TGTGCCAGCAGTGCGCTCCAGCGGGGGAACGAGCAGTACTTC. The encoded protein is CASSALQRGNEQYF.